The next 21 T cell receptor beta chains were all read from a single sample in a study of T cell responses to AZD1222 COVID-19 vaccine. The repertoire was sequenced with immunoSEQ multiplex PCR; TCRdb's copy has only in-frame clones and lacks some. The sample records about 130,000 clones, around 90% being singletons. The sample in question was peripheral blood, obtained on day 0 of MenACWY control vaccination. The receptors derive from an adult in good health.

The chain joins TRBV27 to TRBJ2-7; TRBD2 agrees at 11 bases. CDR1 MNHEY and CDR2 SMNVEV come from the germline V gene (reference sequence). The CDR3 runs to 14 residues. The V gene end was trimmed by 4 bases and the J gene end by 2 bases; junction bases not matched to a gene: 1. CDR3 amino acids: CASSYSGRAYEQYF. CDR3 in DNA: TGTGCCAGCAGTTATAGCGGGAGGGCCTACGAGCAGTACTTC.

This clone occurred a few times. The rearrangement uses TRBV6-2 or TRBV6-3 and TRBJ2-3, with a weak D call TRBD2 (5 bases). V was shortened by 0 bases and J by 4 bases, with 8 bases between the two germline ends. The CDR3 covers 14 residues. Looked up from germline, CDR1 is MNHEY and CDR2 is SVGEGT. The CDR3 DNA is TGTGCCAGCAGTTACTCGGTGGAGGCAGATACGCAGTATTTT. Its translation: CASSYSVEADTQYF.

The genes are TRBV7-8 and TRBJ2-3; possible D gene TRBD1, 5 bases. Germline V gene data show CDR1 as SGHVS and CDR2 as FQNEAQ. Deletions cut 0 bases from V and 6 bases from J, with 10 bases between. The CDR3 is 14 amino acids. CDR3 sequence: CASSLAGATDTQYF. CDR3 sequence (DNA): TGTGCCAGCAGCTTAGCTGGGGCCACCGATACGCAGTATTTT.

This chain uses TRBV7-9 with TRBJ1-4; D call uncertain. The CDR3 is 15 residues long. Germline V lookup: CDR1 SEHNR, CDR2 FQNEAQ (reference sequence). With 6 bases removed from V and 0 bases from J, the gap between germline ends came to 11 bases. The CDR3 sequence: CASSLDGATNEKLFF. The CDR3 nucleotides read TGTGCCAGCAGTTTGGACGGTGCAACTAATGAAAAACTGTTTTTT.

The chain combines TRBV21-1 with TRBJ1-5. TRBV21-1 is recorded as a pseudogene. CDR3 size: 13 residues. The CDR3 is CASSIGSNQPQHF. The CDR3 DNA reads TGTGCCAGCTCAATCGGCAGCAATCAGCCCCAGCATTTT.

The chain combines TRBV27 with TRBJ2-7; 11 nucleotides agree with TRBD2. The J segment lost 2 bases and the V segment lost 5 bases, leaving 11 bases of the junction unmatched. This CDR3 region has 17 residues. The germline V gene encodes CDR1 MNHEY and CDR2 SMNVEV (reference sequence). The CDR3 spells CASSSPAVAGGPYEQYF. For the CDR3, the DNA is TGTGCCAGCAGTAGCCCCGCCGTAGCGGGAGGGCCCTACGAGCAGTACTTC.

V usage is TRBV5-4 and J usage is TRBJ2-3; possible D gene TRBD1, 6 bases. Trimming shortened V by 4 bases and J by 2 bases, and 14 bases separated the two germline ends. The CDR3 spans 15 residues. Germline values: CDR1 SGHNT, CDR2 YYREEE (reference sequence). The CDR3 sequence is CASSPNGQNTDTQYF. The CDR3 nucleotides are TGTGCCAGCAGCCCAAATGGACAGAACACAGATACGCAGTATTTT.

The chain uses TRBV7-3 and TRBJ2-1, with 7 bases lining up with TRBD2. Germline V CDR1 and CDR2: SGHTA, FQGTGA. The CDR3 extends over 14 amino acids. V dropped 1 base and J dropped 9; count of bases not matched to a gene: 6. Written as DNA, the CDR3 is TGTGCCAGCAGCTTAAGTGGGACTACTATTGAGCAGTTCTTC. This codes for CASSLSGTTIEQFF. The variable domain in full, with the rest retrieved from reference TRBV7-3 and TRBJ2-1, is GAGVSQTPSNKVTEKGKYVELRCDPISGHTALYWYRQSLGQGPEFLIYFQGTGAADDSGLPNDRFFAVRPEGSVSTLKIQRTERGDSAVYLCASSLSGTTIEQFFGPGTRLTVL.

The rearrangement uses TRBV4-1 and TRBJ1-2, with D uncertain. The CDR3 runs to 15 residues. Germline V gives CDR1 MGHRA, CDR2 YSYEKL. Trimming shortened V by 1 base and J by 1 base, and 10 bases separated the two germline ends. The CDR3 is CASSQAPDLNYGYTF. CDR3 nucleotides: TGCGCCAGCAGCCAAGCCCCGGACCTTAACTATGGCTACACCTTC.

The chain employs TRBV6-2 or TRBV6-3 and TRBJ2-5, with TRBD2 matching over 8 bases. J lost 5 bases, V lost 4 bases, and 6 bases had no gene match. Per germline, CDR1 MNHEY and CDR2 SVGEGT. This CDR3 contains 14 residues. The CDR3 DNA is TGTGCCAGCAGTTTCGGACTAGCATCTGAGACCCAGTACTTC. It specifies CASSFGLASETQYF.

This clone was seen once. The chain uses TRBV24-1 and TRBJ2-3, with D possibly being TRBD1 (5 bases). The CDR3 is 17 residues long. Germline V lookup: CDR1 KGHDR, CDR2 SFDVKD. V was shortened by 5 bases and J by 0 bases, with 17 bases between the two germline ends. The CDR3, as DNA: TGTGCCACCAGTGTACCCCCCCAGGGTGCTAGCACAGATACGCAGTATTTT. It is translated as CATSVPPQGASTDTQYF.

This clone was seen once. This rearrangement joins TRBV18 to TRBJ1-4; D might be TRBD1 (5 bases). Trimming removed 3 bases at V and 6 bases at J, with 11 bases between. In germline, CDR1 is KGHSH, CDR2 LQKENI. The CDR3 totals 14 residues. DNA of the CDR3: TGTGCCAGCTCACCTATAGGGGACCATGAAAAACTGTTTTTT. This codes for CASSPIGDHEKLFF.

The chain couples TRBV7-8 to TRBJ1-2; D perhaps matches TRBD1 (6 bases). Trimming took 5 bases from V and 8 from J, leaving 15 bases between them. The CDR3 contains 13 residues. The germline V gene encodes CDR1 SGHVS and CDR2 FQNEAQ. DNA of the CDR3: TGTGCCAGCAGCCACCGACAGGATGGGGGCTACACCTTC. It specifies CASSHRQDGGYTF.

This clone came up once. The chain couples TRBV3-1 (or the pseudogene TRBV3-2) to TRBJ2-5; TRBD2 aligns across 16 bases. The CDR3 loop spans 17 amino acids. CDR1 and CDR2 (germline): LGHDT, YNNKEL (reference sequence). J gave up 4 bases and V 5 bases, and 7 bases lay outside the gene matches. The CDR3 region is CASSGQGLAGGSETQYF. The CDR3, as DNA: TGTGCCAGCAGCGGACAGGGACTAGCGGGAGGGTCAGAGACCCAGTACTTC.

The V call is TRBV5-8, the J call TRBJ1-2; D remains unclear. The V end was cut by 5 bases, the J end by 7 bases, with 6 bases between. This CDR3 is 10 amino acids long. Germline V CDR1 and CDR2: SGHTS, YDEGEE. The CDR3 sequence is CASSFGGYTF. CDR3 nucleotide sequence: TGTGCCAGCAGTTTTGGTGGCTACACCTTC. Drawing the rest from reference TRBV5-8 and TRBJ1-2, the complete variable domain is EAGVTQSPTHLIKTRGQQATLRCSPISGHTSVYWYQQALGLGLQFLLWYDEGEERNRGNFPPRFSGRQFPNYSSELNVNALELEDSALYLCASSFGGYTFGSGTRLTVV.

This chain connects TRBV28 to TRBJ1-1; TRBD1 is a possible D gene (5 bases). Germline V gives CDR1 MDHEN, CDR2 SYDVKM. Trimming took off 0 bases at V and 0 bases at J, with 11 bases between the two ends. The CDR3 loop spans 16 amino acids. The CDR3 DNA follows: TGTGCCAGCAGTTTATGGACAGTGGGCATGAACACTGAAGCTTTCTTT. It encodes CASSLWTVGMNTEAFF.

This sequence joins TRBV5-5 and TRBJ2-5; TRBD2 matches 7 bases. The V gene's germline CDR1 is SGHKS and CDR2 YYEKEE (reference sequence). The CDR3 has 15 residues. V gave up 6 bases and J gave up 5 bases; unmatched junction bases: 13. CDR3 sequence reads: CASTIAGGRGETQYF. CDR3 coding DNA: TGTGCCAGCACCATTGCTGGCGGGAGAGGGGAGACCCAGTACTTC.

V usage is TRBV4-1 and J usage is TRBJ1-4; D is possibly TRBD1 (5 bases). In germline, CDR1 is MGHRA, CDR2 YSYEKL. The CDR3 is 17 residues long. V lost 1 base and J 7 bases, leaving 19 bases between the germline ends. CDR3 sequence reads: CASSQVPGTGHGEKLFF. CDR3 in DNA: TGCGCCAGCAGCCAAGTACCAGGGACCGGACACGGTGAAAAACTGTTTTTT.

This clone was found once. The chain couples TRBV11-2 to TRBJ1-6; TRBD1 might be the D (6 bases). The germline V gene has CDR1 SGHAT and CDR2 FQNNGV. The V gene lost 5 bases and the J gene lost 7 bases, with 21 bases spanning the gap. The CDR3 length is 17 residues. DNA of the CDR3: TGTGCCAGCAGCCAAGGACAGCTACCTCTCGGCAATTCACCCCTCCACTTT. Residues: CASSQGQLPLGNSPLHF. Combining the CDR3 with reference TRBV11-2 and TRBJ1-6 gives the whole variable domain EAGVAQSPRYKIIEKRQSVAFWCNPISGHATLYWYQQILGQGPKLLIQFQNNGVVDDSQLPKDRFSAERLKGVDSTLKIQPAKLEDSAVYLCASSQGQLPLGNSPLHFGNGTRLTVT.

The genes are TRBV18 and TRBJ1-1, with 9 bases aligning to TRBD1. This CDR3 has 16 residues. V lost 3 bases to trimming and J lost 7 bases; unmatched junction nucleotides: 12. Germline loops: CDR1 KGHSH, CDR2 LQKENI. CDR3 bases: TGTGCCAGCTCACCTCCGGGACAGGGTTGGGACGATGAAGCTTTCTTT. Encoded protein: CASSPPGQGWDDEAFF.

This sequence joins TRBV4-1 and TRBJ1-1, with 9 bases fitting TRBD1. CDR1 MGHRA and CDR2 YSYEKL come from the germline V gene. The CDR3 extends over 13 amino acids. Trimming cost V 6 bases and J 1 base; bases outside gene matches: 0. The CDR3 DNA reads TGCGCCAGCAGGGGACAGGGGAACACTGAAGCTTTCTTT. Amino acid sequence: CASRGQGNTEAFF.